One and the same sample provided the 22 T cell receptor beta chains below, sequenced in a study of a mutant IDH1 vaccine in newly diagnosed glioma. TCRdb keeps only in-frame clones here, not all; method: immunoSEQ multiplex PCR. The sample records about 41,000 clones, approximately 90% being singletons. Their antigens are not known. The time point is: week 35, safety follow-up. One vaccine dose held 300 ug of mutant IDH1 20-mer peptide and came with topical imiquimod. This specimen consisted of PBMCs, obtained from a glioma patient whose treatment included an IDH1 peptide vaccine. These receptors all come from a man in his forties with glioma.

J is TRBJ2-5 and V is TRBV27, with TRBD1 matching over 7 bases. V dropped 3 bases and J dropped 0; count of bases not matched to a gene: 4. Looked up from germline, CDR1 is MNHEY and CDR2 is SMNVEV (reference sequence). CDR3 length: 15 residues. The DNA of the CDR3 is TGTGCCAGCAGTTTGGGCAGGGGGTACCAAGAGACCCAGTACTTC. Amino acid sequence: CASSLGRGYQETQYF.

The CDR3 coding sequence is TGTGCCAGCAGTGAAGCGGTAGACAGGAGAGAGGGCTACACCTTC. Translation: CASSEAVDRREGYTF. The V call is TRBV6-1, the J call TRBJ1-2, with a tentative D call TRBD1 (6 bases). CDR1 MNHNS and CDR2 SASEGT come from the germline V gene. V was clipped by 0 bases and J by 8 bases, with 16 bases between them. The CDR3 contains 15 residues.

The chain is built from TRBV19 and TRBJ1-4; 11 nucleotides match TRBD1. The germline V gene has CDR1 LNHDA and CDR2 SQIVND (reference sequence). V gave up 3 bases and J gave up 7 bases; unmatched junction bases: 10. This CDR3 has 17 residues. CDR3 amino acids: CASSIGTGGTSSEKLFF. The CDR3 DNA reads TGTGCCAGTAGTATCGGGACAGGGGGGACCTCATCTGAAAAACTGTTTTTT.

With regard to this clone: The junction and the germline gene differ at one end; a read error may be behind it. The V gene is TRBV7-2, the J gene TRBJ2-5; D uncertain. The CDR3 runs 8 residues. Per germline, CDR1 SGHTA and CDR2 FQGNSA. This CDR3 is CASSPFHF. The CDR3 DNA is TGTGCCAGCAGCCCCTTTCACTTC.

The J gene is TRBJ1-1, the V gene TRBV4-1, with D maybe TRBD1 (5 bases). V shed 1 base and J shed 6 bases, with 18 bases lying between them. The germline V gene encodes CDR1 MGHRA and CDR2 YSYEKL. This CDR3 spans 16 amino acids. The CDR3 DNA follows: TGCGCCAGCAGCCAAGCCCTAACTCCGGGGGGACCTGAAGCTTTCTTT. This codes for CASSQALTPGGPEAFF.

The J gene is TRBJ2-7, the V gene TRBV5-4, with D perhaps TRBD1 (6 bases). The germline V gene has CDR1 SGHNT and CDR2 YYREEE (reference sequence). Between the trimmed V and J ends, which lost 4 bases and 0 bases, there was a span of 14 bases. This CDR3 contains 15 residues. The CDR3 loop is CASSADRPSSYEQYF. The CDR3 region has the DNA TGTGCCAGCAGCGCCGACAGGCCGAGCTCCTACGAGCAGTACTTC.

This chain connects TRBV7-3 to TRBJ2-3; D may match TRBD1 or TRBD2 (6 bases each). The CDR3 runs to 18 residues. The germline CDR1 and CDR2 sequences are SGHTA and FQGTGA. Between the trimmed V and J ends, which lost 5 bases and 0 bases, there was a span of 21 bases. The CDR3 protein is CASSHEGGVGISTDTQYF. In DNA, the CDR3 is TGTGCCAGCAGCCATGAGGGGGGAGTAGGGATAAGCACAGATACGCAGTATTTT.

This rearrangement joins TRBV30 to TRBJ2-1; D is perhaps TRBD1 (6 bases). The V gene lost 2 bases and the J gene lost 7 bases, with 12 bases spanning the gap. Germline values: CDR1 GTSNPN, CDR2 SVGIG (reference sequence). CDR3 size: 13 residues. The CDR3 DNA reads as TGTGCCTGGAGTATTAAGGGGGTGAATGAGCAGTTCTTC. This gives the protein CAWSIKGVNEQFF.

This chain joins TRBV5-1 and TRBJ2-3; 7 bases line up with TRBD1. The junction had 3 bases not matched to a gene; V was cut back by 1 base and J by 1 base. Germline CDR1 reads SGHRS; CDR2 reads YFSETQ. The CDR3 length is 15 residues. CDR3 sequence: CASSLIGQGTDTQYF. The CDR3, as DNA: TGCGCCAGCAGCTTGATAGGACAGGGCACAGATACGCAGTATTTT.

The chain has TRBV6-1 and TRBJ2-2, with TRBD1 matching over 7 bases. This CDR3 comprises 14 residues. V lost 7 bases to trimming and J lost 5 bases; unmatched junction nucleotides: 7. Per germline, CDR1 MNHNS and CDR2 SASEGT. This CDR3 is CASTQDRSTGELFF. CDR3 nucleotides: TGTGCCAGCACCCAGGACAGGAGTACCGGGGAGCTGTTTTTT.

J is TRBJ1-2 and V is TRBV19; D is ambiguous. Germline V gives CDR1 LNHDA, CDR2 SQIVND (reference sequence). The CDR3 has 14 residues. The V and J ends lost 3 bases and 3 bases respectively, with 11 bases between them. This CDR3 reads CASSIEKGDYGYTF. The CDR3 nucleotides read TGTGCCAGTAGTATCGAGAAGGGAGACTATGGCTACACCTTC. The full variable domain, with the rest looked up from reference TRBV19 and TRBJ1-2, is DGGITQSPKYLFRKEGQNVTLSCEQNLNHDAMYWYRQDPGQGLRLIYYSQIVNDFQKGDIAEGYSVSREKKESFPLTVTSAQKNPTAFYLCASSIEKGDYGYTFGSGTRLTVV.

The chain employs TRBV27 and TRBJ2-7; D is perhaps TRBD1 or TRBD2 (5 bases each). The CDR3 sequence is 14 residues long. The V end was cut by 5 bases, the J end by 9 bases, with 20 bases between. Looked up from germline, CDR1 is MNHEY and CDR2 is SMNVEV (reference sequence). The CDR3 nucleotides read TGTGCCAGCAGTACCCTCCGAGAAACGAGGGGGCAGTACTTC. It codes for CASSTLRETRGQYF.

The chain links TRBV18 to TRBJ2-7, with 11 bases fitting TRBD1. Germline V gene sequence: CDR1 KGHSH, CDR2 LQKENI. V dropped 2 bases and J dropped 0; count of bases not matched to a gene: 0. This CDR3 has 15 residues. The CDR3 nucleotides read TGTGCCAGCTCACCAGGGACAGGGGGCTCCTACGAGCAGTACGTC. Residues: CASSPGTGGSYEQYV.

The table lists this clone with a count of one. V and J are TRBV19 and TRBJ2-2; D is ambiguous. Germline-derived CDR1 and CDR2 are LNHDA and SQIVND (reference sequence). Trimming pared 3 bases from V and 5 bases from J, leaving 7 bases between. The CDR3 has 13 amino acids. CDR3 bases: TGTGCCAGTAGTATGGTACAAACCGGGGAGCTGTTTTTT. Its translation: CASSMVQTGELFF.

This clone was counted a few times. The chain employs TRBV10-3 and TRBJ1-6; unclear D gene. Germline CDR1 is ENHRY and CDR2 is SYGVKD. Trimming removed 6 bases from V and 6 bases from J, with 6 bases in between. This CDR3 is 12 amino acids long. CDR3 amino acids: CAIRSGNSPLHF. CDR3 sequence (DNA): TGTGCCATCAGGTCGGGTAATTCACCCCTCCACTTT.

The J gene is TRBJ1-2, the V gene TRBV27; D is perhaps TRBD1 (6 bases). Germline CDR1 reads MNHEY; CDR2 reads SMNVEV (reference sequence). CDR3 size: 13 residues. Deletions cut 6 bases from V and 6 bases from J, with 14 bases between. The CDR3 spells CASSLVGGNGYTF. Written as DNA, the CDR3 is TGTGCCAGCAGCCTAGTGGGGGGCAATGGCTACACCTTC.

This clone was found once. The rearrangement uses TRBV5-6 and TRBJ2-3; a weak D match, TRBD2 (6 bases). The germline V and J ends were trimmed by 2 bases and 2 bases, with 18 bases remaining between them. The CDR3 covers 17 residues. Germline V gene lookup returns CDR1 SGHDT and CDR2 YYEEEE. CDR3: CASSFGTGVGNTDTQYF. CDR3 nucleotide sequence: TGTGCCAGCAGCTTTGGGACTGGGGTCGGAAACACAGATACGCAGTATTTT.

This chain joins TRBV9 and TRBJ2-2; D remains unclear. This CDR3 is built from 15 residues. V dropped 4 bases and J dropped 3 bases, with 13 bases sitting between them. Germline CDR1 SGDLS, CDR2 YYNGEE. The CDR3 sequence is CASSSEQSYTGELFF. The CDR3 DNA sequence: TGTGCCAGCAGCTCGGAGCAGTCTTACACCGGGGAGCTGTTTTTT.

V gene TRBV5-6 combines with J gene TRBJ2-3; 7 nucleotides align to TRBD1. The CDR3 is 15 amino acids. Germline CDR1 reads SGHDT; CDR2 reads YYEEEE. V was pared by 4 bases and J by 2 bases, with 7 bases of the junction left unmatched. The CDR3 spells CASSRFRGFTDTQYF. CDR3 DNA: TGTGCCAGCAGCCGGTTCAGGGGGTTCACAGATACGCAGTATTTT.

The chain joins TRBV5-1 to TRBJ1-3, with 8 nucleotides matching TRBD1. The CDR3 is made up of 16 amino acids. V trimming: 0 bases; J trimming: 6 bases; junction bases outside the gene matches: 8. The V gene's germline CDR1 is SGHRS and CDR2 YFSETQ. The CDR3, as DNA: TGCGCCAGCAGCTTGGATGGACAGGGTTCAGAAAACACCATATATTTT. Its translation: CASSLDGQGSENTIYF.

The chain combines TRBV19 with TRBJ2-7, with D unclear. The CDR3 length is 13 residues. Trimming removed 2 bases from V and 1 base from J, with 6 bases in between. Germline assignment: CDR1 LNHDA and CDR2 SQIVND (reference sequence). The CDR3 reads CASSISLSYEQYF. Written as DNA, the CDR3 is TGTGCCAGTAGTATAAGCCTATCCTACGAGCAGTACTTC.

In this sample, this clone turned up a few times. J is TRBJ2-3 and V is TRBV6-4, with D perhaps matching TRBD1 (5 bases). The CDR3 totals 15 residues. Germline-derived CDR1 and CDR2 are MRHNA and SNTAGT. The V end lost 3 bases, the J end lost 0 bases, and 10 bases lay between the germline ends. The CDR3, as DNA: TGTGCCAGCAGTGAACGGCCAGGGAGCACAGATACGCAGTATTTT. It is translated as CASSERPGSTDTQYF.